The rows below give T cell receptor beta chains drawn from one sample of a study of shared clonotypes between healthy human individuals. Sequenced by immunoSEQ multiplex PCR; TCRdb stores in-frame clones only, minus some. The data contain around 1.6 million clones, 95% to 99% of them seen just once; the ten biggest clones take up around 0.45%. Sequencing used naive CD4+ T cells sorted from blood. Source of these receptors: a man younger than 45 in good health. Each CDR3 is given with its conserved first and last residue. D genes are given only for firm matches. The listing skips clone size in some rows; elsewhere it reads once, few, many or a size class.

clone_size,j_call,d_call,v_call,cdr3_aa,cdr3_nt
NA,TRBJ2-7,TRBD1,TRBV11-3,CASSSGQGTSYEQYF,TGTGCCAGCAGTTCCGGACAGGGGACTTCCTACGAGCAGTACTTC
NA,TRBJ2-1,NA,TRBV29-1,CSVGQWGDEQFF,TGCAGCGTTGGCCAGTGGGGCGATGAGCAGTTCTTC
NA,TRBJ2-5,TRBD1,TRBV27,CASSPSTGVQETQYF,TGTGCCAGCAGTCCCTCAACAGGGGTCCAAGAGACCCAGTACTTC
NA,TRBJ2-3,NA,TRBV29-1,CSTATILDTDTQYF,TGCAGCACAGCAACTATACTAGACACAGATACGCAGTATTTT
NA,TRBJ1-4,NA,TRBV5-1,CASTPFGGDEEKLFF,TGCGCCAGCACCCCATTTGGGGGCGATGAGGAAAAACTGTTTTTT
NA,TRBJ2-3,TRBD2,TRBV10-3,CAISGTSGRPADTQYF,TGTGCCATCAGTGGGACTAGCGGGAGACCGGCAGATACGCAGTATTTT
once,TRBJ2-1,NA,TRBV27,CASSLGPRNEQFF,TGTGCCAGCAGCTTAGGGCCGCGAAATGAGCAGTTCTTC
NA,TRBJ2-2,NA,TRBV5-1,CASRLDTGELFF,TGCGCCAGCAGGCTGGACACCGGGGAGCTGTTTTTT
once,TRBJ2-7,NA,TRBV9,CASSVGPGPAPPYEQYF,TGTGCCAGCAGCGTAGGGCCTGGACCGGCCCCTCCCTACGAGCAGTACTTC
NA,TRBJ2-1,TRBD2,TRBV6-1,CASRELAGGYNEQFF,TGTGCCAGCAGGGAACTAGCGGGAGGGTACAATGAGCAGTTCTTC
NA,TRBJ2-5,TRBD2,TRBV9,CASSVSSSGSETQYF,TGTGCCAGCAGCGTAAGTTCTAGCGGGAGTGAGACCCAGTACTTC
NA,TRBJ2-1,NA,TRBV14,CASSQKWGANEQFF,TGTGCCAGCAGCCAGAAATGGGGGGCGAATGAGCAGTTCTTC
NA,TRBJ2-1,TRBD1,TRBV7-7,CASSPSSDRGLNEQFF,TGTGCCAGCAGCCCTTCCTCCGACAGGGGCCTCAATGAGCAGTTCTTC
NA,TRBJ2-7,TRBD2,TRBV7-9,CASSLYVGLAGVQSYEQYF,TGTGCCAGCAGCCTCTACGTAGGACTAGCGGGAGTGCAGTCCTACGAGCAGTACTTC
NA,TRBJ2-3,TRBD2,TRBV7-2,CASSFGLAGDTQYF,TGTGCCAGCAGCTTCGGACTAGCGGGAGACACGCAGTATTTT
NA,TRBJ1-1,NA,TRBV28,CASSPQSRLNTEAFF,TGTGCCAGCAGTCCCCAGTCGAGGTTGAACACTGAAGCTTTCTTT
NA,TRBJ2-6,NA,TRBV7-3,CASSPSGANVLTF,TGTGCCAGCAGCCCGTCTGGGGCCAACGTCCTGACTTTC
once,TRBJ2-7,TRBD2,TRBV9,CASSTNSGSAEQYF,TGTGCCAGCAGCACAAATAGCGGGAGTGCCGAGCAGTACTTC
NA,TRBJ1-2,TRBD1,TRBV7-9,CASSLAAQGYYGYTF,TGTGCCAGCAGCTTAGCGGCACAGGGGTACTATGGCTACACCTTC
NA,TRBJ2-2,NA,TRBV5-1,CASSLGQTNTGELFF,TGCGCCAGCAGCTTGGGACAGACAAACACCGGGGAGCTGTTTTTT
NA,TRBJ1-1,NA,TRBV30,CAWAGGRNTEAFF,TGTGCCTGGGCCGGGGGCAGGAACACTGAAGCTTTCTTT
NA,TRBJ1-2,TRBD1,TRBV28,CASSNRDSGNYGYTF,TGTGCCAGCAGTAATCGGGACAGCGGGAACTATGGCTACACCTTC
NA,TRBJ1-5,NA,TRBV6-5,CASRTQGDQPQHF,TGTGCCAGCAGAACACAGGGTGATCAGCCCCAGCATTTT
NA,TRBJ1-2,NA,TRBV30,CAFLNGGHATF,TGTGCCTTCCTGAATGGGGGTCATGCCACCTTC
NA,TRBJ1-4,NA,TRBV10-1,CASRRDSTTNEKLFF,TGCGCCAGCAGACGGGACTCCACAACTAATGAAAAACTGTTTTTT
NA,TRBJ2-1,TRBD2,TRBV4-2,CASSQEVLAGVGFF,TGTGCCAGCAGCCAAGAAGTACTAGCGGGAGTCGGGTTCTTC
NA,TRBJ2-3,TRBD2,TRBV2,CASSGPSGTSGTDTQYF,TGTGCCAGCAGTGGGCCGAGTGGGACTAGCGGCACAGATACGCAGTATTTT
NA,TRBJ2-3,TRBD2,TRBV11-2,CASRGGSHTDTQYF,TGTGCCAGCAGGGGGGGGTCACACACAGATACGCAGTATTTT
NA,TRBJ2-1,NA,TRBV5-1,CASSVGSHSSYNEQFF,TGCGCCAGCAGCGTCGGGAGCCACTCTTCCTACAATGAGCAGTTCTTC
NA,TRBJ1-4,TRBD1,TRBV5-1,CASSLMGQGYEKLFF,TGCGCCAGCAGCTTGATGGGACAGGGGTATGAAAAACTGTTTTTT
NA,TRBJ2-7,TRBD2,TRBV7-8,CASSPGGYAGAGYEQYF,TGTGCCAGCAGCCCCGGGGGATACGCGGGAGCAGGCTACGAGCAGTACTTC
NA,TRBJ2-5,TRBD2,TRBV5-4,CASSFPGGGETQYF,TGTGCCAGCAGCTTTCCGGGAGGCGGGGAGACCCAGTACTTC
NA,TRBJ2-5,NA,TRBV19,CASSIQLQETQYF,TGTGCCAGTAGTATCCAATTACAAGAGACCCAGTACTTC
NA,TRBJ1-5,NA,TRBV19,CASSKNSNQPQHF,TGTGCCAGTAGTAAAAATAGCAATCAGCCCCAGCATTTT
NA,TRBJ2-1,TRBD2,TRBV7-7,CASSLAASGSLRGEQFF,TGTGCCAGCAGCTTAGCGGCTAGCGGGAGTTTAAGGGGTGAGCAGTTCTTC
NA,TRBJ2-7,NA,TRBV7-2,CASSLVINYEQYF,TGTGCCAGCAGCTTAGTTATAAACTACGAGCAGTACTTC
NA,TRBJ2-5,NA,TRBV19,CASSIDGTSGTQYF,TGTGCCAGTAGTATAGATGGAACCTCCGGGACCCAGTACTTC
NA,TRBJ2-5,NA,TRBV18,CASSPSPVQETQYF,TGTGCCAGCTCACCATCCCCCGTCCAAGAGACCCAGTACTTC
NA,TRBJ1-4,NA,TRBV5-1,CASSRDSDANEKLFF,TGCGCCAGCAGCCGAGACAGCGATGCTAATGAAAAACTGTTTTTT
few,TRBJ2-7,TRBD2,TRBV18,CASSPPRLAGGRGYEQYF,TGTGCCAGCTCACCTCCGAGACTAGCGGGAGGTCGGGGATACGAGCAGTACTTC
NA,TRBJ2-1,NA,TRBV7-6,CASSLGRAAYNEQFF,TGTGCCAGCAGCTTGGGGCGGGCAGCCTACAATGAGCAGTTCTTC
NA,TRBJ2-7,TRBD2,TRBV9,CASSVAGTSDYEQYF,TGTGCCAGCAGCGTAGCTGGGACTAGCGATTACGAGCAGTACTTC
once,TRBJ2-5,TRBD1,TRBV18,CASSPYTGQAMQETQYF,TGTGCCAGCTCACCATATACGGGACAGGCAATGCAAGAGACCCAGTACTTC
NA,TRBJ1-3,NA,TRBV11-2,CASRGSSGNTIYF,TGTGCCAGCAGGGGGAGCTCTGGAAACACCATATATTTT
NA,TRBJ2-7,NA,TRBV9,CASSVGPSYEQYF,TGTGCCAGCAGCGTCGGACCTTCCTACGAGCAGTACTTC
NA,TRBJ2-7,NA,TRBV6-5,CASRGRDSYEQYF,TGTGCCAGCAGGGGTAGAGACTCCTACGAGCAGTACTTC
NA,TRBJ1-2,NA,TRBV5-5,CASSLSGPGNYGYTF,TGTGCCAGCAGCTTGTCGGGACCGGGCAACTATGGCTACACCTTC
NA,TRBJ1-2,NA,TRBV7-1,CASSDEGKTYGYTF,TGTGCCAGCAGCGACGAGGGAAAGACCTATGGCTACACCTTC
once,TRBJ1-4,NA,TRBV7-2,CASSSGHATEKLFF,TGTGCCAGCAGCTCGGGACACGCAACCGAAAAACTGTTTTTT
once,TRBJ1-3,TRBD1,TRBV19,CASGQGSGNTIYF,TGTGCCAGTGGACAGGGGTCTGGAAACACCATATATTTT
NA,TRBJ2-3,NA,TRBV7-8,CASSLLAASTDTQYF,TGTGCCAGCAGCTTACTAGCAGCGAGCACAGATACGCAGTATTTT
NA,TRBJ1-3,NA,TRBV5-1,CASRGDTRNTIYF,TGCGCCAGCAGGGGGGACACCAGAAACACCATATATTTT
NA,TRBJ2-2,NA,TRBV7-3,CASSLSGGIGGELFF,TGTGCCAGCAGCTTAAGTGGAGGGATAGGCGGGGAGCTGTTTTTT
NA,TRBJ2-7,TRBD1,TRBV29-1,CSVVAGGPYEQYF,TGCAGCGTTGTTGCAGGGGGCCCCTACGAGCAGTACTTC
NA,TRBJ2-1,NA,TRBV5-1,CASSFTAGPYNEQFF,TGCGCCAGCAGCTTTACGGCAGGGCCCTACAATGAGCAGTTCTTC
NA,TRBJ1-1,TRBD1,TRBV5-1,CASSLTGDTEAFF,TGCGCCAGCAGCCTGACAGGGGACACTGAAGCTTTCTTT
once,TRBJ2-2,NA,TRBV1,CTSSVQGAGDTGELFF,TGCACCAGCAGCGTCCAGGGAGCGGGAGATACCGGGGAGCTGTTTTTT
NA,TRBJ1-2,NA,TRBV5-1,CASSLDYNYGYTF,TGCGCCAGCAGCTTAGATTATAACTATGGCTACACCTTC
NA,TRBJ2-3,TRBD2,TRBV27,CASHPGLEVNTQYF,TGTGCCAGCCACCCGGGACTAGAAGTAAATACGCAGTATTTT